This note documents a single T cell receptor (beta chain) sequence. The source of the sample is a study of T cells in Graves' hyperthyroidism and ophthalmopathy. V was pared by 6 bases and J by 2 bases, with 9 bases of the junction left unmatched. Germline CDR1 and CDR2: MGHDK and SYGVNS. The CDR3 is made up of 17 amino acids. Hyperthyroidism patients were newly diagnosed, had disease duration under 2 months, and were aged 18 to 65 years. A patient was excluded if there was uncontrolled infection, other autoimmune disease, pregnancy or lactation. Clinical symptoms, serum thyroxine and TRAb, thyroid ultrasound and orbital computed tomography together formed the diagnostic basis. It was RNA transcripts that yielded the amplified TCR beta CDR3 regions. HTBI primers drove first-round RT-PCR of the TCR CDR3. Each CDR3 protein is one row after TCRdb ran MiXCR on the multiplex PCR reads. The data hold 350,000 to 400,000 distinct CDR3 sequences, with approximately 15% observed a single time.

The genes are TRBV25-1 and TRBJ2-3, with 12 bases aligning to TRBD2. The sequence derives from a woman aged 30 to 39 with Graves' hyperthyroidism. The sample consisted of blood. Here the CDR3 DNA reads TGTGCCAGCAGCTTGAGGACTAGCGGGACGATCACAGATACGCAGTATTTT. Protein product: CASSLRTSGTITDTQYF.